This is a list of T cell receptor beta chains from one sample in a study of blood T cell repertoires in COVID-19. This table comes from immunoSEQ multiplex PCR, and its TCRdb copy is limited to in-frame clones, with some not included. The sample yields around 300,000 clones, around 87% seen once. The source material was PBMCs or T cells enriched from blood (not recorded which). The origin of the receptors is a woman between 18 and 29 years old with acute COVID-19. Both conserved end residues are part of each CDR3. The D gene is left open where the match is weak. Rows may omit the clone size; those that give it use once, few, many or a size class.

clone size	D gene	V gene	J gene	CDR3 protein	CDR3 DNA
-	TRBD2	TRBV4-2	TRBJ2-1	CASSVPEGLVGGNEQFF	TGTGCCAGCAGCGTGCCAGAAGGACTAGTGGGGGGTAATGAGCAGTTCTTC
few	-	TRBV19	TRBJ2-7	CASSMGPISYEQYF	TGTGCCAGTAGTATGGGGCCGATCTCCTACGAGCAGTACTTC
once	-	TRBV12-3/TRBV12-4	TRBJ2-3	CASSLSEWDTQYF	TGTGCCAGCAGTCTTAGTGAGTGGGATACGCAGTATTTT
few	-	TRBV9	TRBJ1-1	CASSVVGAGMNTEAFF	TGTGCCAGCAGCGTAGTGGGAGCAGGTATGAACACTGAAGCTTTCTTT
-	TRBD2	TRBV7-3	TRBJ2-1	CASSSGGTSGNEQFF	TGTGCCAGCAGCTCAGGTGGGACTAGCGGCAATGAGCAGTTCTTC
once	-	TRBV3-1/TRBV3-2	TRBJ2-7	CASSQDAGNDEQYF	TGTGCCAGCAGCCAAGACGCAGGGAATGACGAGCAGTACTTC
-	TRBD1	TRBV28	TRBJ1-2	CASRGTGLDYGYTF	TGTGCCAGCAGAGGGACAGGGTTAGACTATGGCTACACCTTC
once	-	TRBV2	TRBJ1-5	CASREVGTLNQPQHF	TGTGCCAGTAGGGAGGTCGGGACTCTCAATCAGCCCCAGCATTTT
-	TRBD2	TRBV11-3	TRBJ2-1	CASNGRANFNNEQFF	TGTGCCAGCAACGGGAGGGCCAATTTCAACAATGAGCAGTTCTTC
-	-	TRBV6-5	TRBJ1-1	CASSYSVANTEAFF	TGTGCCAGCAGTTACTCGGTAGCGAACACTGAAGCTTTCTTT